The rows below give T cell receptor beta chains drawn from one sample of a study of T cell responses to AZD1222 COVID-19 vaccine. The protocol was immunoSEQ multiplex PCR, while the TCRdb copy is restricted to in-frame clones and leaves out a portion. This sample yields 150,000 or so clones, of which less than 95% are seen a single time; 1.5% to 2% belongs to the top ten. Sequenced material: peripheral blood, taken on day 0 of AZD1222 vaccination. The receptor set was obtained from an adult in good health. Both conserved end residues are part of each CDR3. The D gene is left open where the match is weak. Clone size is stated in some rows and not others, as once, few, many or a class when expanded.

TRBJ1-1 TRBV19 NA NA TGTGCCAGTAGTATATTAGACAGCTGGAACACTGAAGCTTTCTTT CASSILDSWNTEAFF
TRBJ1-1 TRBV19 NA NA TGTGCCAGTAGTGGTTTGAACACTGAAGCTTTCTTT CASSGLNTEAFF
TRBJ2-3 TRBV18 TRBD2 NA TGTGCCAGCTCACCGACTAGCGGGAGTTTCGATACGCAGTATTTT CASSPTSGSFDTQYF
TRBJ1-1 TRBV4-3 TRBD1 NA TGCGCCAGCAGCCAAGAAATGGACAGGGTGTGGGGGACTGAAGCTTTCTTT CASSQEMDRVWGTEAFF
TRBJ2-1 TRBV7-9 TRBD1 NA TGTGCCAGCAGCTTGGGACAGGGGAGCTACAATGAGCAGTTCTTC CASSLGQGSYNEQFF
TRBJ1-1 TRBV27 NA once TGTGCCAGCCGTAAATGGACAGAACCGAACACTGAAGCTTTCTTT CASRKWTEPNTEAFF
TRBJ1-6 TRBV5-4 NA NA TGTGCCAGCAGCACAAAACAGGGAGGTAATTCACCCCTCCACTTT CASSTKQGGNSPLHF
TRBJ2-3 TRBV7-2 TRBD2 NA TGTGCCAGCAGCTTCCTGCAGCGGGAGTTTGCAGATACGCAGTATTTT CASSFLQREFADTQYF
TRBJ2-5 TRBV14 NA NA TGTGCCAGCAGCTCCGGAGAGACCCAGTACTTC CASSSGETQYF
TRBJ2-5 TRBV28 NA NA TGTGCCAGCAGTTACATCAGCGTTCCCCAGGTGGAGACCCAGTACTTC CASSYISVPQVETQYF
TRBJ2-1 TRBV28 NA NA TGTGCCAGCACCACAAGGATTTATGGCCGAAGCTCCTACAATGAGCAGTTCTTC CASTTRIYGRSSYNEQFF
TRBJ2-2 TRBV29-1 NA NA TGCAGCGTTGAGACGGGTGGAGGCGGGGAGCTGTTTTTT CSVETGGGGELFF
TRBJ1-4 TRBV18 NA few TGTGCCAGCTCACCACCGTCAGCAACAACTAATGAAAAACTGTTTTTT CASSPPSATTNEKLFF
TRBJ2-1 TRBV27 TRBD2 once TGTGCCAGCAACATCGGACTAGCGGGTCTCGATGAGCAGTTCTTC CASNIGLAGLDEQFF
TRBJ2-3 TRBV6-5 NA NA TGTGCCAGCAGTTACTCCTACTCTGAGGATACGCAGTATTTT CASSYSYSEDTQYF
TRBJ2-3 TRBV28 NA NA TGTGCCAGCAGTTTTTCTCCGAGCACAGATACGCAGTATTTT CASSFSPSTDTQYF
TRBJ2-7 TRBV3-1/TRBV3-2 NA NA TGTGCCAGCAGCCGAGCAGGGTCGGGGTCCTACGAGCAGTACTTC CASSRAGSGSYEQYF
TRBJ2-4 TRBV28 TRBD2 NA TGTGCCAGCAGTCGCATAGCGGGAGTGACCAAAAACATTCAGTACTTC CASSRIAGVTKNIQYF
TRBJ1-2 TRBV28 NA NA TGTGCCAGCAGTCCCCGACCTAACTATGGCTACACCTTC CASSPRPNYGYTF
TRBJ1-3 TRBV5-8 NA NA TGTGCCAGCAGCTTGGGTAGCGGGGCTGGAAACACCATATATTTT CASSLGSGAGNTIYF
TRBJ2-1 TRBV2 NA NA TGTGCCAGCAATGAAGAGGTTCAAAATGAGCAGTTCTTC CASNEEVQNEQFF
TRBJ1-1 TRBV30 NA NA TGTGCCTGGAGTGCAGGGGCGAACACTGAAGCTTTCTTT CAWSAGANTEAFF
TRBJ2-1 TRBV9 TRBD2 NA TGTGCCAGCAGCCGAGGGACTAGCGGGACCAATGAGCAGTTCTTC CASSRGTSGTNEQFF